These 15 T cell receptor beta chains originate from one sample sequenced in a study of blood T cells in healthy people across ages. A second PCR, run for about 6 to 11 cycles, used a sample-barcoded 5' primer plus a J-beta primer mix. Using its own MiXCR run on the 5' RACE reads, TCRdb lists one record per CDR3 protein. The table lists around 1,600,000 distinct CDR3 sequences, approximately 43% of them singletons, with about 4% in the top ten. The sequenced material came from blood. The receptor set was obtained from a woman aged 18-30 years in good health.

This clonotype was picked up a small number of times. The chain has TRBV11-2 and TRBJ2-7; D call uncertain. The V end lost 0 bases, the J end lost 1 base, and 4 bases lay between the germline ends. The germline V gene has CDR1 SGHAT and CDR2 FQNNGV. There are 13 residues in the CDR3. CDR3 sequence: CASSLETSYEQYF. Written as DNA, the CDR3 is TGTGCCAGCAGCTTAGAAACTTCCTACGAGCAGTACTTC.

The CDR3 loop reads CASSPKPGRYEQYF. The CDR3 nucleotides read TGTGCCAGCAGCCCAAAGCCGGGGCGGTACGAGCAGTACTTC. J is TRBJ2-4 and V is TRBV6-5, with D perhaps matching TRBD1 or TRBD2 (5 bases each). The J call is in doubt because the DNA end fits TRBJ2-7 better. CDR3 length equals 14 residues. From germline, CDR1 is MNHEY and CDR2 SVGAGI.

Notes on this clonotype: The limits of the CDR3 on the DNA are not certain, so only TCRdb's listed CDR3 is given. This chain joins TRBV5-1 and TRBJ1-1. Germline V CDR1 and CDR2: SGHRS, YFSETQ. The CDR3 spans 21 amino acids, including both terminal residues. This CDR3 reads CASSLFPLNTEAFFLNTEAFF.

This clonotype was found once. V usage is TRBV3-1 and J usage is TRBJ2-5, with D unresolved. The V and J ends lost 0 bases and 11 bases respectively, with 19 bases between them. Per the germline V gene, CDR1 is LGHDT and CDR2 is YNNKEL (reference sequence). The CDR3 contains 15 residues. The CDR3 loop reads CASSQEKSSYNEQYF. DNA of the CDR3: TGTGCCAGCAGCCAAGAAAAGAGCTCCTACAATGAGCAGTACTTC.

This chain joins TRBV2 and TRBJ1-4; 8 nucleotides line up with TRBD1. The V gene's germline CDR1 is SNHLY and CDR2 FYNNEI. J lost 11 bases, V lost 7 bases, and 9 bases had no gene match. This CDR3 has 13 amino acids. CDR3 sequence (DNA): TGTGCCAGCAACGGACAGGGCTTTGAGAAACTGTTTTTT. It translates to CASNGQGFEKLFF.

This CDR3 is CSALGGRAYNEQYF. For the CDR3, the DNA is TGCAGTGCCCTGGGCGGGAGGGCCTACAATGAGCAGTACTTC. This chain links TRBV20-1 with TRBJ2-1; 9 bases align to TRBD2. The J call may be wrong; the DNA end is better matched by TRBJ2-7. The CDR3 extends over 14 amino acids. Germline lookup yields CDR1 DFQATT and CDR2 SNEGSKA (reference sequence).

This clonotype was found a few times. The chain uses TRBV12-3 or TRBV12-4 and TRBJ2-1; 8 bases match TRBD1. Trimming removed 6 bases from V and 8 bases from J; junction bases left unmatched: 12. This CDR3 spans 15 amino acids. DNA of the CDR3: TGTGCCAGCAGCTCCCAGCGGACAGGGATTTATGAGCAGTTCTTC. This codes for CASSSQRTGIYEQFF.

The chain carries TRBV11-2 and TRBJ2-1, with a possible D match to TRBD2 (5 bases). The germline V gene has CDR1 SGHAT and CDR2 FQNNGV. The CDR3 contains 14 residues. V was clipped by 7 bases and J by 7 bases, with 17 bases between them. DNA for the CDR3: TGTGCCAGCAACTTGGTAGCTGAGGGTAATGAGCAGTTCTTC. It encodes CASNLVAEGNEQFF.

The chain links TRBV30 to TRBJ1-1; D might be TRBD1 (6 bases). CDR1 GTSNPN and CDR2 SVGIG come from the germline V gene (reference sequence). There are 13 residues in the CDR3. Trimming left V 0 bases short and J 8 bases short, with 13 bases between. The CDR3 spells CAWSVDRKWEAFF. As DNA, the CDR3 is TGTGCCTGGAGTGTAGACAGGAAATGGGAAGCTTTCTTT.

Points on this clonotype: An end of the junction does not agree with germline; a read error may underlie this. V is TRBV4-1 and J is TRBJ1-5; D possibly corresponds to TRBD1 (6 bases). This CDR3 has 13 residues. CDR1 is MGHRA, CDR2 YSYEKL, per germline. CDR3 DNA sequence: TGCGCCAGCAGCGTGAACAGGGACCAGCCCCGGCATTTT. Protein product: CASSVNRDQPRHF.

The chain carries TRBV29-1 and TRBJ1-2; 7 bases agree with TRBD1. The CDR3 totals 12 residues. Unmatched junction bases numbered 5, after V lost 4 bases and J lost 6 bases. The germline V gene encodes CDR1 SQVTM and CDR2 ANQGSEA. DNA of the CDR3: TGCAGCGTTGGCCGGGACAGAGATGGCTACACCTTC. Its protein product is CSVGRDRDGYTF.

The chain combines TRBV28 with TRBJ1-2; TRBD1 matches 12 bases. Per the germline V gene, CDR1 is MDHEN and CDR2 is SYDVKM. V shed 4 bases, J shed 7 bases, and the junction held 7 bases outside the gene matches. CDR3 size: 15 residues. This CDR3 is CASSSTGQGASGYTF. As DNA, the CDR3 is TGTGCCAGCAGTTCCACGGGACAGGGGGCCTCTGGCTACACCTTC.

A note on this clonotype: Germline is not matched at one junction end, which may reflect a read error. This rearrangement joins TRBV5-1 to TRBJ2-1, with D maybe TRBD2 (5 bases). CDR1 SGHRS and CDR2 YFSETQ come from the germline V gene. This CDR3 has 18 amino acids. The CDR3 here is CASSLATVSSGPRDEQFF. DNA for the CDR3: TGTGCCAGCAGCTTGGCTACCGTCTCGAGCGGACCACGGGATGAGCAGTTCTTC.

CDR3 sequence (DNA): TGTGCCAGCAGGACGTTTACAGGGATTGGTGGCAATGAGCAGTTCTTC. Translating gives CASRTFTGIGGNEQFF. J is TRBJ2-1 and V is TRBV2; possibly TRBD1 for D (6 bases). CDR1 SNHLY and CDR2 FYNNEI come from the germline V gene. Trimming removed 6 bases from V and 6 bases from J, with 21 bases in between. The CDR3 is 16 amino acids.

This clonotype was recorded once. Germline and junction disagree at one end, which may indicate a read error. The chain has TRBV12-3 or TRBV12-4 and TRBJ2-3; the D gene is possibly TRBD1 (5 bases). This CDR3 is built from 17 residues. CDR3 sequence reads: CASGLFKGYIGADTQYF. CDR3 coding DNA: TGTGCCAGCGGTTTATTCAAGGGGTACATTGGCGCAGATACGCAGTATTTT.